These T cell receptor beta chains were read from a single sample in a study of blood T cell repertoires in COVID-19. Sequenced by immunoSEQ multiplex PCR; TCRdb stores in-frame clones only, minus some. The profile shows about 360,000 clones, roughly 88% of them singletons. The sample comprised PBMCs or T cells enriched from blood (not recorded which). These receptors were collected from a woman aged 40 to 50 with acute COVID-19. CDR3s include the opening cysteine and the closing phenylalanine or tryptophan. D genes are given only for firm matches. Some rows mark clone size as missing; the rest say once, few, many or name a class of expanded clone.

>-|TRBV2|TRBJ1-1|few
TGTGCCAGCAATGGGGGGAGTACTGAAGCTTTCTTT
CASNGGSTEAFF
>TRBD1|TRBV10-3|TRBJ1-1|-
TGTGCCACCCACCGGGGACAGGGGGGCACTGAAGCTTTCTTT
CATHRGQGGTEAFF
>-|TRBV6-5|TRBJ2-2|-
TGTGCCAGCAGCTTCCAGGGTATCGGGGAGCTGTTTTTT
CASSFQGIGELFF
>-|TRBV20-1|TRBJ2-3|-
TGCAGTGGGGGGCCTGGAGATACGCAGTATTTT
CSGGPGDTQYF
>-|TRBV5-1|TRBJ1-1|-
TGCGCCAGCAGCTTGGCCCCACAGGGCCAGAACACTGAAGCTTTCTTT
CASSLAPQGQNTEAFF
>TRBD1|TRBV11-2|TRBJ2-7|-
TGTGCCAGCAGCTTAGATGAATACAGGGGGGCCGAGCAGTACTTC
CASSLDEYRGAEQYF
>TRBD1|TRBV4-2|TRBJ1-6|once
TGTGCCAGCAGCCAAGACCCAGGGGGAGAGAATTCACCCCTCCACTTT
CASSQDPGGENSPLHF
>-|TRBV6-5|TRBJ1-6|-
TGTGCCAGCGTCGGGGGGAAGAATTCACCCCTCCACTTT
CASVGGKNSPLHF
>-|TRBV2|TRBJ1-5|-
TGTGCCAGCAGTGAGGAGGGCTGGGGACGGGATCAGCCCCAGCATTTT
CASSEEGWGRDQPQHF
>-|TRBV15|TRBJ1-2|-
TGTGCCACCAGCAGAGGGGCCTCCTATGGCTACACCTTC
CATSRGASYGYTF
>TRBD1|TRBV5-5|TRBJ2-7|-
TGTGCCAGCAGCTTGCTCGGACAGGGGGCCCCCTACGAGCAGTACTTC
CASSLLGQGAPYEQYF
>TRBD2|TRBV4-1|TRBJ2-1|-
TGCGCCAGCAGCCAGCCCGGGACTAGCGGGGGTGTTGAGCAGTTCTTC
CASSQPGTSGGVEQFF
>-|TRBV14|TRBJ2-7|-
TGTGCCAGCAGAGGCTCAGGGGCCTCCTACGAGCAGTACTTC
CASRGSGASYEQYF
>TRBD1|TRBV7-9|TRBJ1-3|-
TGTGCCAGCAGCTTAGGAGGGACAGGGCAAGACACCATATATTTT
CASSLGGTGQDTIYF
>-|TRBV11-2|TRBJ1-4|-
TGTGCCAGCAGCTTATCTACCCCAGGGTTGGGTGAAAAACTGTTTTTT
CASSLSTPGLGEKLFF
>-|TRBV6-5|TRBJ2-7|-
TGTGCCAGTGGCAGGGGACCTCTCGAGCAGTACTTC
CASGRGPLEQYF
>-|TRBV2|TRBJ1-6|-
TGTGCCAGCAGTGAAGGGAGGAACTCACCCCTCCACTTT
CASSEGRNSPLHF
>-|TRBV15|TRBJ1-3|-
TGTGCCACCAGCAGAGGCGGGGCAGAGCGAAACACCATATATTTT
CATSRGGAERNTIYF
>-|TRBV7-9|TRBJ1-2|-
TGTGCCAGCAGCCAAAACCGGGAGAGCTATGGCTACACCTTC
CASSQNRESYGYTF
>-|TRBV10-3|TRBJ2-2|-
TGTGCCACTCGGGACACCAACACCGGGGAGCTGTTTTTT
CATRDTNTGELFF
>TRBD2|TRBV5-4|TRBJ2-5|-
TGTGCCAGCAGCCGACGGGCCCCGGGGGGAGAGACCCAGTACTTC
CASSRRAPGGETQYF
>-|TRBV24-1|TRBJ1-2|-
TGTGCCACCAGATCCGAACATTCTGATGGCTACACCTTC
CATRSEHSDGYTF
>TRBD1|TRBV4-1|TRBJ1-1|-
TGCGCCAGCAGCATGGACAGGGGAGTAACTGAAGCTTTCTTT
CASSMDRGVTEAFF
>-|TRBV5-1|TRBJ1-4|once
TGCGCCAGCAGCCTCCGGGGGGCCCCGGGTGAAAAACTGTTTTTT
CASSLRGAPGEKLFF
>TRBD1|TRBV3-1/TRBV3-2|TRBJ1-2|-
TGTGCCAGCAGCCAAGGAACGGGGACAGGGGTCTATGGCTACACCTTC
CASSQGTGTGVYGYTF
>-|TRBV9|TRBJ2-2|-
TGTGCCAGCAGCGAGCCCCCCAACACCGGGGAGCTGTTTTTT
CASSEPPNTGELFF
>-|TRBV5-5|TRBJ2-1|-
TGTGCCAGCAGCCGAAACTCGGGGGATTTCTACAATGAGCAGTTCTTC
CASSRNSGDFYNEQFF
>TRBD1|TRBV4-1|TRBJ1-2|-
TGCGCCAGCAGCTCCGGGACAGGGGGTTCGTACTATGGCTACACCTTC
CASSSGTGGSYYGYTF